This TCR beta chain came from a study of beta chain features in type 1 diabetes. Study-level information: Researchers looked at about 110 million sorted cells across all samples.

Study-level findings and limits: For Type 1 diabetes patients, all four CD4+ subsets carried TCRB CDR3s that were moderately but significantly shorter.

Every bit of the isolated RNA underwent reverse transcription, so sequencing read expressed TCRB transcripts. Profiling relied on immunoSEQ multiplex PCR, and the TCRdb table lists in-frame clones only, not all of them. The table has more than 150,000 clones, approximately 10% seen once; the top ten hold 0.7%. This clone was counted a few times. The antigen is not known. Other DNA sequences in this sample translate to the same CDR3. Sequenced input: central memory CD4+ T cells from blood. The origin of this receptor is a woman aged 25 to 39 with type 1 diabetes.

CDR3 protein: CASSSGWEQYF. In DNA form, the CDR3 reads TGTGCCAGCAGTTCGGGTTGGGAGCAGTACTTC. This chain joins TRBV28 and TRBJ2-7; D is ambiguous. Germline CDR1 is MDHEN and CDR2 is SYDVKM. V lost 4 bases and J lost 7, with 8 bases in between. The CDR3 loop spans 11 amino acids.